A single sample is the source of the 15 T cell receptor beta chains below, sequenced in a study of siplizumab effects on memory and regulatory T cells. This table comes from immunoSEQ multiplex PCR, and its TCRdb copy is limited to in-frame clones, with some not included. Of tens of thousands of clones in the sample, roughly 96% are singletons; the top ten hold about 0.095%. Sequencing was done on a sample of naive CD8+ T cells sorted from blood. These receptor sequences come from a human donor in good health.

The chain employs TRBV7-6 and TRBJ2-5; D possibly corresponds to TRBD1 (6 bases). Trimming cost V 4 bases and J 1 base, with 22 bases left between them. Germline CDR1 and CDR2: SGHVS and FNYEAQ. The CDR3 is 18 amino acids. The CDR3 here is CASSSRIQGPNIQETQYF. Written as DNA, the CDR3 is TGTGCCAGCAGCTCACGAATACAGGGACCTAACATCCAAGAGACCCAGTACTTC.

The chain recombines TRBV11-2 with TRBJ1-1; D may be TRBD1 (5 bases). V was shortened by 6 bases and J by 1 base, with 12 bases between the two germline ends. The CDR3 length is 14 residues. Germline V gene sequence: CDR1 SGHAT, CDR2 FQNNGV. The CDR3 bases are TGTGCCAGCAGGACCCTGGGGGGGAACACTGAAGCTTTCTTT. It specifies CASRTLGGNTEAFF.

This chain joins TRBV2 and TRBJ2-1; 16 bases align to TRBD2. J was trimmed by 9 bases and V by 9 bases; bases with no gene match: 5. The length of the CDR3 is 14 residues. Germline V gene sequence: CDR1 SNHLY, CDR2 FYNNEI. The CDR3 is CARPGTSGGGEQFF. CDR3 sequence (DNA): TGTGCCAGGCCGGGGACTAGCGGGGGGGGTGAGCAGTTCTTC.

This chain links TRBV10-1 with TRBJ1-6; D is perhaps TRBD1 (6 bases). The V end lost 3 bases, the J end lost 17 bases, and 23 bases lay between the germline ends. CDR3 length equals 15 residues. Per the germline V gene, CDR1 is WNHNN and CDR2 is SYGVQD (reference sequence). The CDR3, as DNA: TGCGCCAGCAGTGACGGTTCTAACAGGGCTAAAAAATTCCACTTT. It specifies CASSDGSNRAKKFHF.

In its sample, this clone was seen once. The V gene is TRBV4-2, the J gene TRBJ1-1; D is undetermined. The CDR3 extends over 16 amino acids. V lost 0 bases and J lost 1, with 12 bases in between. Germline V CDR1 and CDR2: LGHNA, YNFKEQ. Written as DNA, the CDR3 is TGTGCCAGCAGCCAAGATATGCAACCGTCGAACACTGAAGCTTTCTTT. It specifies CASSQDMQPSNTEAFF.

J is TRBJ2-3 and V is TRBV7-9; D unresolved. The CDR3 has 13 residues. Deletions cut 7 bases from V and 4 bases from J, with 12 bases between. The germline V gene has CDR1 SEHNR and CDR2 FQNEAQ (reference sequence). The CDR3 bases are TGTGCCAGCACCCCGTCTGCGGCAGATACGCAGTATTTT. Translation: CASTPSAADTQYF.

The chain joins TRBV7-2 to TRBJ2-3; the match to TRBD2 covers 12 bases. V gave up 5 bases and J gave up 3 bases; unmatched junction bases: 3. Germline CDR1 SGHTA, CDR2 FQGNSA. The CDR3 spans 15 residues. CDR3 nucleotides: TGTGCCAGCAGCCCTAGCGGGGGGGCAACAGATACGCAGTATTTT. This translates into CASSPSGGATDTQYF.

The J gene is TRBJ2-1, the V gene TRBV29-1; D possibly uses TRBD1 or TRBD2 (5 bases each). Germline CDR1 and CDR2: SQVTM and ANQGSEA. This CDR3 has 13 residues. V lost 6 bases, J lost 9 bases, and 18 bases lay in between. The CDR3 DNA reads as TGCAGCGTCCTCCGGGACCCGAAAGGTGAGCAGTTCTTC. Its translation is CSVLRDPKGEQFF.

The chain uses TRBV4-3 and TRBJ1-1; 9 nucleotides agree with TRBD1. V dropped 4 bases and J dropped 4; count of bases not matched to a gene: 7. Germline CDR1 reads LGHNA; CDR2 reads YSLEER. CDR3 length: 15 residues. The DNA of the CDR3 is TGCGCCAGCAGCCTTAACAGGGGGCAGGTCACTGAAGCTTTCTTT. It yields the protein CASSLNRGQVTEAFF.

This chain uses TRBV19 with TRBJ1-1, with D tentatively TRBD1 (5 bases). The CDR3 is made up of 14 amino acids. Trimming removed 4 bases from V and 0 bases from J, with 9 bases in between. Germline assignment: CDR1 LNHDA and CDR2 SQIVND (reference sequence). This chain's CDR3 is CASSTGDLNTEAFF. The CDR3 nucleotides read TGTGCCAGTAGTACCGGGGACTTGAACACTGAAGCTTTCTTT.

This chain joins TRBV5-1 and TRBJ2-3, with 7 nucleotides matching TRBD1. The CDR3 runs to 14 residues. Germline lookup yields CDR1 SGHRS and CDR2 YFSETQ. The J segment lost 4 bases and the V segment lost 4 bases, leaving 6 bases of the junction unmatched. In DNA form, the CDR3 reads TGCGCCAGCAGCGAGGGGGCGTTATCAGATACGCAGTATTTT. This encodes CASSEGALSDTQYF.

About this clone itself: This CDR3 is also generated by other DNA sequences in the sample. The V and J genes are TRBV7-3 and TRBJ2-3; 8 bases match TRBD2. CDR3 length equals 15 residues. Germline trimming cut 3 bases from V and 1 base from J; bases unmatched to any gene: 3. Germline CDR1 SGHTA, CDR2 FQGTGA. The CDR3 DNA follows: TGTGCCAGCAGCTTGCTCGGGGGGGGCACAGATACGCAGTATTTT. It codes for CASSLLGGGTDTQYF.

V is TRBV6-5 and J is TRBJ1-1; 9 bases match TRBD1. The CDR3 is 14 residues long. J was trimmed by 0 bases and V by 6 bases; bases with no gene match: 2. The germline V gene has CDR1 MNHEY and CDR2 SVGAGI. The CDR3 is CASSRDRVNTEAFF. The CDR3 nucleotides read TGTGCCAGCAGCCGGGACAGGGTGAACACTGAAGCTTTCTTT.

The V gene is TRBV4-2, the J gene TRBJ2-5; weak D call: TRBD2 (6 bases). CDR1 and CDR2 from the germline V gene are LGHNA and YNFKEQ. The V end lost 2 bases, the J end lost 2 bases, and 12 bases lay between the germline ends. The CDR3 is made up of 15 amino acids. The CDR3 DNA reads as TGTGCCAGCAGCCAAACCTCCGGGAGTCAAGAGACCCAGTACTTC. Its translation: CASSQTSGSQETQYF.

The rearrangement joins TRBV7-9 to TRBJ2-7; TRBD1 or TRBD2 may be the D gene (5 bases each). Germline CDR1 and CDR2: SEHNR and FQNEAQ (reference sequence). Trimming removed 4 bases at V and 0 bases at J, with 13 bases between. The CDR3 runs 15 residues. Here the CDR3 reads CASSSAGRDSYEQYF. For the CDR3, the DNA is TGTGCCAGCAGCTCCGCGGGCAGGGACTCCTACGAGCAGTACTTC. Full variable domain (outside the CDR3, taken from reference TRBV7-9 and TRBJ2-7): DTGVSQNPRHKITKRGQNVTFRCDPISEHNRLYWYRQTLGQGPEFLTYFQNEAQLEKSRLLSDRFSAERPKGSFSTLEIQRTEQGDSAMYLCASSSAGRDSYEQYFGPGTRLTVT.